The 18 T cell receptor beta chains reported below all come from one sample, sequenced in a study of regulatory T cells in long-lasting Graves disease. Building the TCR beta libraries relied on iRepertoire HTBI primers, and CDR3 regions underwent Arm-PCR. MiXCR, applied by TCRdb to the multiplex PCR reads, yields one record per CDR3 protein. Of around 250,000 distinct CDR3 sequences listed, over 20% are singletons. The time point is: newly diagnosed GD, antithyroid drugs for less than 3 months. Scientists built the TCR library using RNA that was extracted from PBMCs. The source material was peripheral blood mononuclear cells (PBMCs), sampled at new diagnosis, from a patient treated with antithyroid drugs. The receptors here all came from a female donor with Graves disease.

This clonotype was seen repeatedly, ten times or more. This CDR3 reads CASSEDRVGLGNQPQHF. DNA for the CDR3: TGTGCCAGCAGTGAAGACAGGGTAGGATTGGGCAATCAGCCCCAGCATTTT. The chain combines TRBV2 with TRBJ1-5, with a tentative D call TRBD1 (6 bases). Looked up from germline, CDR1 is SNHLY and CDR2 is FYNNEI. V was pared by 1 base and J by 2 bases, with 15 bases between. The CDR3 sequence is 17 residues long. The whole variable domain, remainder taken from reference TRBV2 and TRBJ1-5, is EPEVTQTPSHQVTQMGQEVILRCVPISNHLYFYWYRQILGQKVEFLVSFYNNEISEKSEIFDDQFSVERPDGSNFTLKIRSTKLEDSAMYFCASSEDRVGLGNQPQHFGDGTRLSIL.

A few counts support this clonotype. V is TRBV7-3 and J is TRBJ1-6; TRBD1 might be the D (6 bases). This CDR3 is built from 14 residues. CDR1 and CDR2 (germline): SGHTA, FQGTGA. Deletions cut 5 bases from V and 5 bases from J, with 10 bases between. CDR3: CASSPGQHNSPLHF. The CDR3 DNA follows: TGTGCCAGCAGCCCTGGACAGCATAATTCACCCCTCCACTTT.

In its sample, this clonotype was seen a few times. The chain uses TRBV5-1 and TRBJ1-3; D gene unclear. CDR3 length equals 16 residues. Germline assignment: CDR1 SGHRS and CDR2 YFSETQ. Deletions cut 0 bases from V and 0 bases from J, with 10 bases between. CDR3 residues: CASSLGPGPSGNTIYF. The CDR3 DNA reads TGCGCCAGCAGCTTGGGGCCGGGTCCCTCTGGAAACACCATATATTTT.

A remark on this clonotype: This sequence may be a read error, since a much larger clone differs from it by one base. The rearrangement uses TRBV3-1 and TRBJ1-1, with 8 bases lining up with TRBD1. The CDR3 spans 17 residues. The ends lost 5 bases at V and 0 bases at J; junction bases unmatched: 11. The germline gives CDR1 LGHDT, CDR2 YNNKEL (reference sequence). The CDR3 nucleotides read TGTGCCAGCAGCAGCGACAGGGGCCCTTTCATGAACACTGAAGCTTTCTTT. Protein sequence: CASSSDRGPFMNTEAFF.

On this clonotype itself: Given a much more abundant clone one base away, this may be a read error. CDR3 sequence reads: CASYGRAGSSHNEQFF. Written as DNA, the CDR3 is TGTGCCAGTTACGGGAGGGCTGGGAGCTCCCACAATGAGCAGTTCTTC. V usage is TRBV19 and J usage is TRBJ2-5, with 8 bases fitting TRBD2. The J call may be faulty, since TRBJ2-1 better matches the DNA end. Germline loops: CDR1 LNHDA, CDR2 SQIVND (reference sequence). The CDR3 runs to 16 residues.

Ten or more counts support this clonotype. DNA for the CDR3: TGTGCCAGCAGCTTATTTGAACGGGGGGGCAAGAATGAGCAGTTCTTC. It yields the protein CASSLFERGGKNEQFF. The chain recombines TRBV7-9 with TRBJ2-1; 8 bases align to TRBD2. The germline gives CDR1 SEHNR, CDR2 FQNEAQ (reference sequence). There are 16 residues in the CDR3. With V trimmed by 2 bases and J by 7 bases, 10 bases remained unmatched.

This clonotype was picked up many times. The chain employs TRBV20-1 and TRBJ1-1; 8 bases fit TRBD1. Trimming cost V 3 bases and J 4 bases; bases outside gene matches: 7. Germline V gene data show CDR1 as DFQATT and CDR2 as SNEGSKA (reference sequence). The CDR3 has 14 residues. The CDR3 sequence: CSARAPGGGTEAFF. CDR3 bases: TGCAGTGCTAGGGCCCCAGGGGGCGGCACTGAAGCTTTCTTT.

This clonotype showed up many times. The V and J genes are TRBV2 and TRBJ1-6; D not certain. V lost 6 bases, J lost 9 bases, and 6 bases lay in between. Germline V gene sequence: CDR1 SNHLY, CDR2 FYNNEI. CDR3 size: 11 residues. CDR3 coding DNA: TGTGCCAGCAGAACAATTTCACCCCTCCACTTT. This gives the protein CASRTISPLHF.

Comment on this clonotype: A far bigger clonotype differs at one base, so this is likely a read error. This CDR3 reads CASRRTSGRSAGELFF. DNA for the CDR3: TGTGCCAGCAGGCGGACTAGCGGGAGATCGGCCGGGGAGCTGTTTTTT. This chain joins TRBV2 and TRBJ2-2, with TRBD2 matching over 13 bases. The J segment lost 6 bases and the V segment lost 6 bases, leaving 7 bases of the junction unmatched. CDR1 and CDR2 (germline): SNHLY, FYNNEI. CDR3 length: 16 residues. Full variable domain (outside the CDR3, taken from reference TRBV2 and TRBJ2-2): EPEVTQTPSHQVTQMGQEVILRCVPISNHLYFYWYRQILGQKVEFLVSFYNNEISEKSEIFDDQFSVERPDGSNFTLKIRSTKLEDSAMYFCASRRTSGRSAGELFFGEGSRLTVL.

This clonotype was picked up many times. The CDR3 DNA follows: TGTGCCAGCAGCTTGAGGACTAGCCCAGATACGCAGTATTTT. This gives the protein CASSLRTSPDTQYF. This sequence joins TRBV7-2 and TRBJ2-3, with 8 nucleotides matching TRBD2. With V trimmed by 3 bases and J by 4 bases, 3 bases remained unmatched. Looked up from germline, CDR1 is SGHTA and CDR2 is FQGNSA. This CDR3 has 14 residues.

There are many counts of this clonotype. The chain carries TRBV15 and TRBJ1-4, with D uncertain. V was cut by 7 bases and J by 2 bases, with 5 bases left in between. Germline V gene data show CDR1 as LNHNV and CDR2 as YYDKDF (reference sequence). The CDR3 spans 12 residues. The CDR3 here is CATKRTNEKLFF. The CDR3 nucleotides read TGTGCCACCAAACGGACTAATGAAAAACTGTTTTTT.

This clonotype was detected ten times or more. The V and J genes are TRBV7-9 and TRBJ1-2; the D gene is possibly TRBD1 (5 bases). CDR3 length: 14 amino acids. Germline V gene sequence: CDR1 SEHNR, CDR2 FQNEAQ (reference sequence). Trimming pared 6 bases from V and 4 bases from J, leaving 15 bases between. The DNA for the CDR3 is TGTGCCAGCAGTTTCCGGGACGGAGTCTATGGCTACACCTTC. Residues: CASSFRDGVYGYTF. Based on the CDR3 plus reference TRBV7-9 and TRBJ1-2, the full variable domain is DTGVSQNPRHKITKRGQNVTFRCDPISEHNRLYWYRQTLGQGPEFLTYFQNEAQLEKSRLLSDRFSAERPKGSFSTLEIQRTEQGDSAMYLCASSFRDGVYGYTFGSGTRLTVV.

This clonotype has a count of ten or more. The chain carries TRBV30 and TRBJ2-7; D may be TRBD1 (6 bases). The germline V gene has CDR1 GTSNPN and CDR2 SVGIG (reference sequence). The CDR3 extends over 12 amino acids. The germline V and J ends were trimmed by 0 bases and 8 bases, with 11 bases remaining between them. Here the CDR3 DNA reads TGTGCCTGGAGTGTACAGGGATCCAAGCAGTACTTC. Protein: CAWSVQGSKQYF.

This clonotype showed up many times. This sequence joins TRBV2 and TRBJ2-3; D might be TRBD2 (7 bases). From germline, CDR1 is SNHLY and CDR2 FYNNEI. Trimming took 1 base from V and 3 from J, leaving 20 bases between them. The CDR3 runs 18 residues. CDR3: CASSEVWAGARLTDTQYF. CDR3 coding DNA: TGTGCCAGCAGTGAAGTTTGGGCGGGGGCCCGTCTGACAGATACGCAGTATTTT.

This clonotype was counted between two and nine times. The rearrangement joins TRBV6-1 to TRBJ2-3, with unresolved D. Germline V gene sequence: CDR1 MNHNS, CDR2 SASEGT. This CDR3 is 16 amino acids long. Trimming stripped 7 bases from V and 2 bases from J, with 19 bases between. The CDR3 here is CASTPPNRADTDTQYF. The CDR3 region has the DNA TGTGCCAGCACCCCCCCCAATCGTGCAGACACAGATACGCAGTATTTT.

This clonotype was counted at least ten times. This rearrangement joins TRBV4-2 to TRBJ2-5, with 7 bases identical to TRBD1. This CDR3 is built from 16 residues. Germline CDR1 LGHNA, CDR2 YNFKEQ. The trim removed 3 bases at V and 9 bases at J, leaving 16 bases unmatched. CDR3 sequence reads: CASSQGARDRPRAQYF. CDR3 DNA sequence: TGTGCCAGCAGCCAGGGAGCCCGGGACAGACCAAGGGCCCAGTACTTC.

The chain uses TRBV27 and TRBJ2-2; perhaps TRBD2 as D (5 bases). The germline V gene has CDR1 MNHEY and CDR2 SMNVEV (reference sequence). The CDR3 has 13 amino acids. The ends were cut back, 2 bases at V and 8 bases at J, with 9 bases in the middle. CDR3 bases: TGTGCCAGCAGTTTAATCGGCGGGGGGGAGCTGTTTTTT. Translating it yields CASSLIGGGELFF.

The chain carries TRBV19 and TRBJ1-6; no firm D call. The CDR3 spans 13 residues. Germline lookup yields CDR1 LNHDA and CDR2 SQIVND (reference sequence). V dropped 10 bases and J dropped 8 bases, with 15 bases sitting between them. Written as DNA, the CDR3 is TGTGCCACCCAAGGCGCAGGATATTCACCCCTCCACTTT. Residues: CATQGAGYSPLHF.